This TCR beta chain was observed in a study of shared clonotypes between healthy human individuals. The repertoire was sequenced with immunoSEQ multiplex PCR; TCRdb's copy has only in-frame clones and lacks some. The sample yields some 2,000,000 clones, 90% to 95% seen once. Germline CDR1 MGHDK, CDR2 SYGVNS. The CDR3 is made up of 14 amino acids. Trimming took 2 bases from V and 5 from J, leaving 11 bases between them. The sample was naive CD4+ T cells sorted from blood. Subset noted: CD45RA+ positively selected. This sequence originates from a man aged 18 to 30 in good health. This chain connects TRBV25-1 to TRBJ2-3; D unresolved. The CDR3 protein is CASSEPGAKDTQYF. The DNA of the CDR3 is TGTGCCAGCAGTGAACCAGGAGCGAAAGATACGCAGTATTTT.